A selection of T cell receptor beta chains follows, all from one sample in a study of cytomegalovirus exposure and HLA in healthy donors. Clones were sequenced by immunoSEQ multiplex PCR, and TCRdb holds only the in-frame ones, with some missing. This table has almost 95,000 clones, about two thirds appearing once. Specimen: PBMCs. The receptors derive from a man aged 45-60 years in good health and CMV-seronegative. The CDR3 runs from the conserved cysteine through the conserved F or W. D genes are given only for firm matches. Clone sizes are given selectively: once, few, many, or a class where the clone is expanded.

length	D	V	size	J	CDR3	DNA
13	TRBD1	TRBV14	NA	TRBJ1-1	CASRRQGDTEAFF	TGTGCCAGCAGACGACAGGGGGACACTGAAGCTTTCTTT
15	TRBD1	TRBV4-1	NA	TRBJ1-5	CASSQDYRGLQPQHF	TGCGCCAGCAGCCAAGATTACAGGGGGCTTCAGCCCCAGCATTTT
13	TRBD2	TRBV6-5	NA	TRBJ2-7	CASSYTSAYEQYF	TGTGCCAGCAGTTACACTAGCGCCTACGAGCAGTACTTC
14	TRBD2	TRBV30	NA	TRBJ2-2	CAWRLAGYTGELFF	TGTGCCTGGAGGCTAGCGGGTTACACCGGGGAGCTGTTTTTT
13	TRBD1	TRBV5-6	NA	TRBJ2-7	CASSRTGTEEQYF	TGTGCCAGCAGCCGAACCGGGACAGAAGAGCAGTACTTC
15	NA	TRBV7-8	NA	TRBJ2-7	CASLSGEHLPYEQYF	TGTGCCAGCCTTTCAGGGGAACACCTTCCCTACGAGCAGTACTTC
15	NA	TRBV30	once	TRBJ1-6	CAWSPGPTWDSPLHF	TGTGCCTGGAGTCCAGGGCCAACCTGGGATTCACCCCTCCACTTT
16	TRBD1	TRBV5-1	NA	TRBJ2-1	CASSLGTGNLRSEQFF	TGCGCCAGCAGCTTGGGGACAGGCAATCTTCGGAGTGAGCAGTTCTTC
13	NA	TRBV2	NA	TRBJ1-1	CASSVESFTEAFF	TGTGCCAGCAGTGTAGAGAGCTTTACTGAAGCTTTCTTT
16	TRBD2	TRBV27	few	TRBJ2-1	CASSPRGRAGRNEQFF	TGTGCCAGCAGTCCCCGGGGGAGGGCCGGACGAAATGAGCAGTTCTTC
14	TRBD2	TRBV9	NA	TRBJ2-5	CASSRTSSAETQYF	TGTGCCAGCAGCAGGACTAGCTCTGCGGAGACCCAGTACTTC
13	NA	TRBV29-1	NA	TRBJ2-7	CSVAQQNAYEQYF	TGCAGCGTTGCCCAACAGAATGCCTACGAGCAGTACTTC
14	NA	TRBV5-8	NA	TRBJ2-4	CASSLEGAKNIQYF	TGTGCCAGCAGCTTGGAGGGGGCCAAAAACATTCAGTACTTC
12	TRBD2	TRBV30	once	TRBJ2-3	CAYGGIGDTQYF	TGTGCTTACGGGGGGATTGGAGATACGCAGTATTTT
13	TRBD1	TRBV15	NA	TRBJ1-4	CATHRGPSEKLFF	TGTGCCACTCACAGGGGGCCGAGTGAAAAACTGTTTTTT
17	TRBD2	TRBV6-1	NA	TRBJ2-3	CASSVRDYTARTDTQYF	TGTGCCAGCAGTGTGCGGGACTACACGGCCCGCACAGATACGCAGTATTTT
15	NA	TRBV7-6	few	TRBJ2-7	CASSLAPGQLYEQYF	TGTGCCAGCAGCTTAGCGCCGGGACAACTCTACGAGCAGTACTTC
14	NA	TRBV7-3	few	TRBJ2-2	CASSLSSNTGELFF	TGTGCCAGCAGCTTATCCTCGAACACCGGGGAGCTGTTTTTT
13	NA	TRBV7-7	NA	TRBJ2-3	CATSRGSTDTQYF	TGTGCCACCAGCAGAGGGAGTACAGATACGCAGTATTTT
16	TRBD1	TRBV5-4	NA	TRBJ2-7	CASTPPQGLMEDEQYF	TGTGCCAGCACCCCACCACAGGGGCTTATGGAGGACGAGCAGTACTTC
13	TRBD1	TRBV5-6	NA	TRBJ2-3	CASSRQGLDTQYF	TGTGCCAGCAGCCGACAGGGGTTAGATACGCAGTATTTT
15	NA	TRBV14	few	TRBJ2-2	CASSQDMVPNGELFF	TGTGCCAGCAGCCAAGATATGGTCCCTAACGGGGAGCTGTTTTTT
13	NA	TRBV18	NA	TRBJ2-7	CASSVSESYEQYF	TGTGCCAGCTCAGTTTCGGAGTCTTACGAGCAGTACTTC
16	TRBD2	TRBV7-9	NA	TRBJ2-1	CASSGPGGLAGHEQFF	TGTGCCAGCAGCGGGCCAGGGGGACTAGCGGGACATGAGCAGTTCTTC
14	TRBD2	TRBV7-3	NA	TRBJ2-2	CASASGGATGELFF	TGTGCCAGTGCTAGCGGGGGGGCAACCGGGGAGCTGTTTTTT
15	TRBD1	TRBV7-2	few	TRBJ1-3	CASRDRVTSGNTIYF	TGTGCCAGCAGGGACAGGGTTACCTCTGGAAACACCATATATTTT
15	TRBD2	TRBV28	NA	TRBJ2-3	CASRPASGGTDTQYF	TGTGCCAGCAGGCCAGCTAGCGGAGGCACAGATACGCAGTATTTT
14	NA	TRBV9	NA	TRBJ2-7	CASSSGLAPYEQYF	TGTGCCAGCAGCTCGGGACTGGCCCCATACGAGCAGTACTTC
13	NA	TRBV30	NA	TRBJ1-3	CAWSGGFGNTIYF	TGTGCCTGGAGTGGAGGGTTTGGAAACACCATATATTTT
17	TRBD1	TRBV11-2	few	TRBJ1-2	CASSLGQGKISNYGYTF	TGTGCCAGCAGCTTAGGACAGGGTAAAATCTCCAACTATGGCTACACCTTC
16	TRBD1	TRBV5-1	NA	TRBJ2-3	CASSLGTGGVLDTQYF	TGCGCCAGCAGCTTGGGGACAGGGGGCGTTTTAGATACGCAGTATTTT
12	NA	TRBV28	few	TRBJ1-2	CASSLDSYGYTF	TGTGCCAGCAGTTTAGACAGCTATGGCTACACCTTC
13	TRBD1	TRBV28	NA	TRBJ1-1	CASIGTVNTEAFF	TGTGCCAGCATCGGGACAGTTAACACTGAAGCTTTCTTT
16	TRBD2	TRBV5-1	once	TRBJ2-1	CASSRGRLAGEDEQFF	TGCGCCAGCAGCCGCGGAAGACTAGCGGGAGAGGATGAGCAGTTCTTC
17	TRBD2	TRBV4-1	NA	TRBJ2-3	CASSQAQLAGGIDTQYF	TGCGCCAGCAGCCAAGCCCAACTAGCGGGGGGAATAGATACGCAGTATTTT
13	NA	TRBV7-2	few	TRBJ1-5	CASSLREGQPQHF	TGTGCCAGCAGCCTCAGGGAGGGTCAGCCCCAGCATTTT
16	NA	TRBV5-6	NA	TRBJ1-4	CASSLGHLATNEKLFF	TGTGCCAGCAGCTTGGGGCACCTAGCAACTAATGAAAAACTGTTTTTT
15	TRBD1	TRBV5-1	NA	TRBJ2-1	CASSSQGSLGNEQFF	TGCGCCAGCAGCTCACAGGGGTCGTTAGGCAATGAGCAGTTCTTC
16	TRBD2	TRBV30	once	TRBJ2-7	CAWRRRGAGGSYEQYF	TGTGCCTGGAGGCGCAGGGGAGCGGGGGGGTCCTACGAGCAGTACTTC